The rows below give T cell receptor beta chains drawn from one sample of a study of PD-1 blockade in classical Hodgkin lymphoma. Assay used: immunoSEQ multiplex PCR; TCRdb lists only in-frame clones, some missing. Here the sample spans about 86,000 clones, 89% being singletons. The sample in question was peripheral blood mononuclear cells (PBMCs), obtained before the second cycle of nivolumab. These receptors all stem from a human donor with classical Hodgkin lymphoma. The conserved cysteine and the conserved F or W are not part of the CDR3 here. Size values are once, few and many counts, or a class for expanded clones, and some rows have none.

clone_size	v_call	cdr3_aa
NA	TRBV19	ASSGSFAYNEQF
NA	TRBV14	ASRPSGGAYNEQF
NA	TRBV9	ASSPGNEQF
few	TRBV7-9	ASSQASGVETQY
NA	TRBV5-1	ASSSDSLPPVSYGYT
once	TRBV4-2	ASSQEAFRSYEQY
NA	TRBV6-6	ASGRQAPTLTDTQY
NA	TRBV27	ASKDSQETQY
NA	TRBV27	ASSYYRAGNEQY
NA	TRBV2	ASSEALRVTGELF
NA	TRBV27	ASRPGTGFLYEQY
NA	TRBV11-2	ASSSRLRVDTQY
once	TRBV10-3	AISESRGSAGGTQPQH
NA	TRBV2	ASSGSNTGELF
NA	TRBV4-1	ASSQTIAGGSDTQY
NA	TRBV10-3	AISGVAGSYNEQF
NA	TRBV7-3	ASSVTSGSADTQY